This T cell receptor (beta chain) was recorded in a study of monozygotic twins with inflammatory bowel disease. Study-level points and caveats: Clonotype overlap with others was lower in IBD patients than in healthy twins, a difference that was greatest with disease activity. Whether twins were concordant or discordant made no difference to repertoire similarity, possibly from limited power.

Whole blood that had not undergone T cell sorting provided the isolated total RNA. Points on this clonotype: Its antigen is unknown.

Two nested PCRs, about 15 and 9 cycles, amplified TCRalpha and TCRbeta cDNA. Reanalyzing the 5' RACE reads, TCRdb keeps one entry per CDR3 protein, without DNA. Its clone listing holds roughly 140,000 distinct CDR3 sequences. The CDR3 contains 13 residues. Germline CDR1 is SGHRS and CDR2 is YFSETQ. The genes are TRBV5-1 and TRBJ2-5; TCRdb gives TRBD1 as the D gene, but with no DNA this cannot be confirmed. This receptor was obtained from a human donor with ulcerative colitis or Crohn's disease, or a healthy co-twin of an affected twin (not recorded which). Input material: blood. The CDR3 region is CASSSVGGETQYF.